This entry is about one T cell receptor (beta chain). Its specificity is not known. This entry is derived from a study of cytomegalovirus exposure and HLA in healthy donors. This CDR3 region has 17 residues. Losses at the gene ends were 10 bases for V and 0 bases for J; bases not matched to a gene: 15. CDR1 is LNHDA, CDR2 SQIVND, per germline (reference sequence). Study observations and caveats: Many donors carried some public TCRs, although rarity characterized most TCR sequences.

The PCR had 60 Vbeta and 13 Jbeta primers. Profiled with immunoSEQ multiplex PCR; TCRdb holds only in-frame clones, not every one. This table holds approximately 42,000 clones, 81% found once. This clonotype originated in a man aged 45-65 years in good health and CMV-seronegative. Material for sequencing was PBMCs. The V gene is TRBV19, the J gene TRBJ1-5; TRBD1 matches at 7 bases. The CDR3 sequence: CATQRASRGYSNQPQHF. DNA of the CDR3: TGTGCCACCCAGCGGGCTTCCAGGGGGTATAGCAATCAGCCCCAGCATTTT.